This TCR beta chain was obtained from a study of cytomegalovirus exposure and HLA in healthy donors. Whole-study context: The roughly 700 first-cohort repertoires and the 120 or so validation repertoires shared the same platform, a later analysis reported. Findings and limits, study-wide: According to a subsequent analysis, TCR clusters identified in the first cohort showed a tendency to co-occur across the 120 validation repertoires. The study found most TCR sequences rare, yet found some public TCRs in many donors.

Clones were sequenced by immunoSEQ multiplex PCR, and TCRdb holds only the in-frame ones, with some missing. The table lists 100,000 to 120,000 clones, approximately 96% of them singletons. Trimming took 1 base from V and 1 from J; bases not matched to a gene: 0. CDR1 and CDR2 from the germline V gene are MNHNS and SASEGT. This CDR3 region has 15 residues. Note on this clone: The target antigen is unknown. Other DNA sequences in the same sample also yield this CDR3.

The clonotype was recovered from a young woman in good health and CMV-seronegative. The chain couples TRBV6-1 to TRBJ1-2; TRBD1 matches at 10 bases. Sequencing used PBMCs. The CDR3 nucleotides are TGTGCCAGCAGTGAAGGGACAGGGGGTAACTATGGCTACACCTTC. Its protein is CASSEGTGGNYGYTF.